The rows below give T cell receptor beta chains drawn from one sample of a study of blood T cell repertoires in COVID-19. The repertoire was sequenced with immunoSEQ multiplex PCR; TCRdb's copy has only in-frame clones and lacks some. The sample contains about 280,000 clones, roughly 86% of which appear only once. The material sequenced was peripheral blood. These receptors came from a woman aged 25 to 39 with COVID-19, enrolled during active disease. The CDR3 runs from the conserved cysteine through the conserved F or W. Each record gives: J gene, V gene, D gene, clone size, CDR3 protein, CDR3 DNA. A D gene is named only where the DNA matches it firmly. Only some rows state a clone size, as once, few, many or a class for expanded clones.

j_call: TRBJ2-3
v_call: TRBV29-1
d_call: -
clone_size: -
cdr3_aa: CSVGSAGGVTQYF
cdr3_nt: TGCAGCGTTGGGTCGGCCGGAGGAGTGACGCAGTATTTT

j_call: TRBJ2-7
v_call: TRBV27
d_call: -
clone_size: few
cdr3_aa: CASSGTGSREQYF
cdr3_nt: TGTGCCAGCAGTGGAACAGGGAGTCGCGAGCAGTACTTC

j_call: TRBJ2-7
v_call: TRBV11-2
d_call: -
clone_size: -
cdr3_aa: CASSSEGYEQYF
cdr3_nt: TGTGCCAGCAGCTCCGAGGGATACGAGCAGTACTTC

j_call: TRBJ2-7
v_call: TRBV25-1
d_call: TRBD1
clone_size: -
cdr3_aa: CASSVRQGSWEQYF
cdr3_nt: TGTGCCAGCAGTGTCCGACAGGGATCTTGGGAGCAGTACTTC

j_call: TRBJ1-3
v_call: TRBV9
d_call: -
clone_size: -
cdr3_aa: CASSPGTLESGNTIYF
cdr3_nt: TGTGCCAGCAGCCCCGGGACTCTTGAGTCTGGAAACACCATATATTTT

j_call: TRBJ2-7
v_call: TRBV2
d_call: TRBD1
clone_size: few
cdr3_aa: CASRATGDEQYF
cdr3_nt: TGTGCCAGCAGAGCGACAGGGGACGAGCAGTACTTC

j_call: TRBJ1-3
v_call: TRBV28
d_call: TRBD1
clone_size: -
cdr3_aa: CASISRGRAGNTIYF
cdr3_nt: TGTGCCAGCATTTCCAGGGGGCGAGCTGGAAACACCATATATTTT

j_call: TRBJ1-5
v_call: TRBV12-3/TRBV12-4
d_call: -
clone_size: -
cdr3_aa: CASSTGSNQPQHF
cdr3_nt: TGTGCCAGCAGTACAGGGAGCAATCAGCCCCAGCATTTT

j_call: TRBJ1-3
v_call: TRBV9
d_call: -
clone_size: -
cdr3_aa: CASSGTGRGNTIYF
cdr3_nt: TGTGCCAGCAGCGGAACAGGACGTGGAAACACCATATATTTT

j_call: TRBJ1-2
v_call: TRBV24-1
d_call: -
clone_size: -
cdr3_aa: CATSDLARNYGYTF
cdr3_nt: TGTGCCACCAGTGATTTGGCGCGGAACTATGGCTACACCTTC

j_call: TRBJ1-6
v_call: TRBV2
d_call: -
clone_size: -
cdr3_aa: CAISRGNSPLHF
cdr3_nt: TGTGCCATCTCCAGGGGAAATTCACCCCTCCACTTT

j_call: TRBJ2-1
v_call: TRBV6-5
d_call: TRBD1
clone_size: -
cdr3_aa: CASSFSGGRNEQFF
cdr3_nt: TGTGCCAGCAGTTTCTCAGGGGGCAGGAATGAGCAGTTCTTC

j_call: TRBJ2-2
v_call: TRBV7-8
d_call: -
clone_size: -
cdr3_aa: CASSLRRQTNTGELFF
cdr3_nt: TGTGCCAGCAGCTTACGCCGACAGACGAACACCGGGGAGCTGTTTTTT